This T cell receptor (beta chain) came from a study of cytomegalovirus exposure and HLA in healthy donors. Points from the study as a whole: The authors confirmed in vitro that three CMV-associated chains were specific for CMV antigens.

The ends lost 6 bases at V and 5 bases at J; junction bases unmatched: 2. Germline CDR1 and CDR2: MNHNS and SASEGT. The CDR3 length is 13 residues. As concerns this clone: As yet, its antigen is unknown.

Clones were sequenced by immunoSEQ multiplex PCR, and TCRdb holds only the in-frame ones, with some missing. The data contain just under 150,000 clones, roughly 90% of them singletons. This receptor was obtained from a man aged 18 to 30 in good health and CMV-seropositive. The sequencing input was PBMCs. V is TRBV6-1 and J is TRBJ2-1, with 9 bases aligning to TRBD1. The DNA for the CDR3 is TGTGCCAGCAGGAGGACAGGGGACAATGAGCAGTTCTTC. Translated, it gives CASRRTGDNEQFF.